The entry below gives a single T cell receptor (beta chain) sequence along with its context. These data originate in a study of shared clonotypes between healthy human individuals. Naive CD8 populations comprised CD45RO-negative cells positively selected for CCR7, excluding terminally differentiated effector memory CD45RA+ cells. Profiling relied on immunoSEQ multiplex PCR, and the TCRdb table lists in-frame clones only, not all of them. Of about 2.2 million clones in the sample, about 92% are singletons; the top ten hold about 1.8%. V was clipped by 4 bases and J by 1 base, with 7 bases between them. The CDR3 runs to 13 residues. Germline CDR1 and CDR2: SGHAT and FQNNGV.

The sequenced sample consisted of naive CD8+ T cells from PBMCs. The sequence was collected from a man younger than 35 in good health. Some clones in this sample may be carry-over from other donors' samples. V is TRBV11-2 and J is TRBJ2-5; no clear D. CDR3 coding DNA: TGTGCCAGCAGCTCCGAGGCCCAAGAGACCCAGTACTTC. Translated, it gives CASSSEAQETQYF.